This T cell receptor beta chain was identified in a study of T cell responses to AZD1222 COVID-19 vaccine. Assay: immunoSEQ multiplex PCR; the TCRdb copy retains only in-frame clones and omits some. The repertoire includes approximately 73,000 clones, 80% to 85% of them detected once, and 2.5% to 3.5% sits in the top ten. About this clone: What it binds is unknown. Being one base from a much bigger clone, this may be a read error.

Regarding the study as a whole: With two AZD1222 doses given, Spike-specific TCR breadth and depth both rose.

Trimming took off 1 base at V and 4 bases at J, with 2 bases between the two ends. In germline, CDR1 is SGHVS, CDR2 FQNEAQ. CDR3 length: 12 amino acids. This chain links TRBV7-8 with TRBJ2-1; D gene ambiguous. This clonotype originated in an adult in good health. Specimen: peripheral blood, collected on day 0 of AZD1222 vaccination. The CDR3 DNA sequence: TGTGCCAGCAGCTTAGGATACAATGAGCAGTTCTTC. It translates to CASSLGYNEQFF.